Following are 15 T cell receptor beta chains from one sample sequenced in a study of T cell responses to AZD1222 COVID-19 vaccine. TCRdb's copy holds only in-frame clones and misses some; the assay was immunoSEQ multiplex PCR. The sample holds about 100,000 clones, about nine tenths seen once. The material was peripheral blood, obtained on day 0 of AZD1222 vaccination. The origin of the receptors is an adult in good health.

The J gene is TRBJ2-1, the V gene TRBV2; 8 bases fit TRBD1. The CDR3 totals 16 residues. The germline V gene has CDR1 SNHLY and CDR2 FYNNEI. J was trimmed by 6 bases and V by 2 bases; bases with no gene match: 9. The CDR3 DNA reads TGTGCCAGCAGTGAAACCAGGGGGCGAGCTGGCAATGAGCAGTTCTTC. This sequence encodes CASSETRGRAGNEQFF.

The chain uses TRBV3-1 (or the pseudogene TRBV3-2) and TRBJ1-2, with D maybe TRBD1 (6 bases). The CDR3 spans 12 residues. V was pared by 5 bases and J by 8 bases, with 12 bases between. Per germline, CDR1 LGHDT and CDR2 YNNKEL (reference sequence). The CDR3 is CASSLGGGGYTF. The CDR3 DNA is TGTGCCAGCAGCTTAGGGGGGGGCGGCTACACCTTC.

On this clone itself: This CDR3 is also generated by other DNA sequences in the sample. The chain is built from TRBV19 and TRBJ1-2, with 7 bases fitting TRBD1. Germline V gives CDR1 LNHDA, CDR2 SQIVND (reference sequence). There are 13 residues in the CDR3. The J segment lost 5 bases and the V segment lost 9 bases, leaving 9 bases of the junction unmatched. CDR3 DNA: TGTGCCAGCAGCGGACAGGAGGAGTATGGCTACACCTTC. Protein: CASSGQEEYGYTF.

The V and J genes are TRBV15 and TRBJ2-7; a possible D gene is TRBD1 (6 bases). Germline V CDR1 and CDR2: LNHNV, YYDKDF (reference sequence). The V gene lost 0 bases and the J gene lost 7 bases, with 13 bases spanning the gap. The CDR3 contains 14 residues. CDR3 sequence (DNA): TGTGCCACCAGCAGAGATCAAACAGGGCGGGAGCAGTACTTC. Encoded protein: CATSRDQTGREQYF.

The chain combines TRBV5-1 with TRBJ1-6; D gene uncertain. Germline V lookup: CDR1 SGHRS, CDR2 YFSETQ. The CDR3 has 14 residues. Trimming removed 1 base from V and 4 bases from J, with 6 bases in between. The chain's CDR3 is CASSLIDYNSPLHF. In nucleotides, the CDR3 is TGCGCCAGCAGCTTGATAGATTATAATTCACCCCTCCACTTT. Based on the CDR3 plus reference TRBV5-1 and TRBJ1-6, the full variable domain is KAGVTQTPRYLIKTRGQQVTLSCSPISGHRSVSWYQQTPGQGLQFLFEYFSETQRNKGNFPGRFSGRQFSNSRSEMNVSTLELGDSALYLCASSLIDYNSPLHFGNGTRLTVT.

This sequence joins TRBV5-5 and TRBJ1-5, with 9 bases that match TRBD1. Germline V lookup: CDR1 SGHKS, CDR2 YYEKEE (reference sequence). The CDR3 loop spans 18 amino acids. Unmatched junction bases numbered 18, after V lost 4 bases and J lost 7 bases. The CDR3 DNA is TGTGCCAGCAGCAAAACACTCCGGGACAGGGTTTTGGTACAGCCCCAGCATTTT. Its translation: CASSKTLRDRVLVQPQHF.

This clone was detected once. The V gene is TRBV9, the J gene TRBJ1-1; the match to TRBD1 covers 9 bases. V lost 3 bases and J lost 2; bases outside the gene matches: 8. Germline V lookup: CDR1 SGDLS, CDR2 YYNGEE. The CDR3 sequence is 16 residues long. The CDR3 DNA follows: TGTGCCAGCAGCGAAGGGACAGGGTGGGAAAACACTGAAGCTTTCTTT. Translation gives CASSEGTGWENTEAFF.

The rearrangement links TRBV29-1 to TRBJ2-3; D is uncertain. In germline, CDR1 is SQVTM, CDR2 ANQGSEA. The CDR3 is 13 amino acids. V lost 7 bases and J lost 4, with 15 bases in between. The CDR3 DNA sequence: TGCAGCGCCGCAGAGGCGAGCCCAGATACGCAGTATTTT. Translated, it gives CSAAEASPDTQYF.

V is TRBV9 and J is TRBJ2-7; 8 positions match TRBD1. This CDR3 is built from 15 residues. After removal of 4 bases from V and 3 bases from J, the junction contained 9 bases not matched to a gene. From germline, CDR1 is SGDLS and CDR2 YYNGEE. The CDR3 here is CASSTDGTGLYEQYF. For the CDR3, the DNA is TGTGCCAGCAGCACAGACGGGACAGGACTCTACGAGCAGTACTTC.

V gene TRBV5-8 combines with J gene TRBJ1-1, with D perhaps matching TRBD1 (6 bases). V lost 0 bases and J 12 bases, leaving 9 bases between the germline ends. The germline V gene encodes CDR1 SGHTS and CDR2 YDEGEE. The CDR3 is 11 residues long. CDR3 nucleotide sequence: TGTGCCAGCAGCTTGGCGCAGGGGTCTTTCTTT. It codes for CASSLAQGSFF. Variable domain in full (rest from reference TRBV5-8 and TRBJ1-1): EAGVTQSPTHLIKTRGQQATLRCSPISGHTSVYWYQQALGLGLQFLLWYDEGEERNRGNFPPRFSGRQFPNYSSELNVNALELEDSALYLCASSLAQGSFFGQGTRLTVV.

The chain joins TRBV15 to TRBJ1-4; 8 bases map to TRBD1. Per the germline V gene, CDR1 is LNHNV and CDR2 is YYDKDF (reference sequence). This CDR3 is built from 16 residues. J lost 5 bases, V lost 5 bases, and 10 bases had no gene match. The CDR3 sequence: CATSFSLDRENEKLFF. The CDR3 DNA reads as TGTGCCACCAGCTTCTCTCTGGACAGGGAAAATGAAAAACTGTTTTTT.

The V gene is TRBV6-6, the J gene TRBJ1-1; D gene unclear. Germline assignment: CDR1 MNHNY and CDR2 SVGAGI (reference sequence). This CDR3 is 13 amino acids long. The V and J ends lost 5 bases and 2 bases respectively, with 9 bases between them. The DNA for the CDR3 is TGTGCCAGCAGTACCCCTCCCAACACTGAAGCTTTCTTT. It encodes CASSTPPNTEAFF.

V usage is TRBV7-2 and J usage is TRBJ1-1; D unresolved. The germline gives CDR1 SGHTA, CDR2 FQGNSA. Between the trimmed V and J ends, which lost 2 bases and 0 bases, there was a span of 7 bases. This CDR3 comprises 14 residues. CDR3 protein: CASSLMGMNTEAFF. CDR3 nucleotides: TGTGCCAGCAGCTTAATGGGCATGAACACTGAAGCTTTCTTT.

The gene calls are TRBV18 and TRBJ2-5; 9 bases agree with TRBD1. Per germline, CDR1 KGHSH and CDR2 LQKENI. The CDR3 is 14 residues long. Trimming took 1 base from V and 5 from J; bases not matched to a gene: 2. The CDR3 spells CASSPLGQGETQYF. In nucleotides, the CDR3 is TGTGCCAGCTCACCACTGGGACAGGGTGAGACCCAGTACTTC.

The chain combines TRBV21-1 with TRBJ2-3; TRBD1, the table's D call, was not compared with the DNA. TRBV21-1 is a pseudogene segment. This CDR3 has 17 residues. The CDR3 DNA sequence: TGTGCCAGCAGCAAAGAGGAATGGGACAGGGGCGCAGATACGCAGTATTTT. Residues: CASSKEEWDRGADTQYF.